These 5 T cell receptor beta chains share one sample of origin, sequenced in a study of T cells after yellow fever vaccination. TCRdb recomputed calls from the 5' RACE reads with MiXCR, one row per CDR3 protein. The sample lists some 300,000 distinct CDR3 sequences; approximately 10% were seen once. The specimen was CD4+ T cells sorted from PBMCs, collected 5 days after the yellow fever booster vaccination. These receptors were taken from a man aged 18 to 29 who received the YFV17D yellow fever vaccine.

This clonotype was counted only a few times. The rearrangement joins TRBV6-5 to TRBJ2-7; no clear D gene. Germline V gives CDR1 MNHEY, CDR2 SVGAGI. The CDR3 spans 14 residues. The V end lost 6 bases, the J end lost 4 bases, and 16 bases lay between the germline ends. This chain's CDR3 is CASRRTAMRYEQYF. In DNA, the CDR3 is TGTGCCAGCAGAAGGACGGCTATGAGGTACGAGCAGTACTTC.

The chain employs TRBV7-2 and TRBJ2-1; 7 bases align to TRBD2. Germline loops: CDR1 SGHTA, CDR2 FQGNSA. V gave up 11 bases and J gave up 2 bases; unmatched junction bases: 9. This CDR3 is built from 14 residues. The CDR3 region has the DNA TGTGCCGGTGGTGGCGGGGGACCCTACAATGAGCAGTTCTTC. Protein: CAGGGGGPYNEQFF.

The V gene is TRBV7-2, the J gene TRBJ2-5; tentatively, D is TRBD2 (5 bases). The V and J ends lost 7 bases and 5 bases respectively, with 14 bases between them. The germline gives CDR1 SGHTA, CDR2 FQGNSA. This CDR3 region has 13 residues. As DNA, the CDR3 is TGTGCCAGCAAAACTAGTCAACAGGAGACCCAGTACTTC. Translation gives CASKTSQQETQYF.

This clonotype was detected only a few times. The CDR3 DNA sequence: TGTGCCAGCAGCTCGGGACCCGCGGTCACCGGGGAGCTGTTTTTT. This gives the protein CASSSGPAVTGELFF. The genes are TRBV7-3 and TRBJ2-2; D may match TRBD1 or TRBD2 (5 bases each). This CDR3 region has 15 residues. V lost 4 bases, J lost 4 bases, and 13 bases lay in between. Germline V gene data show CDR1 as SGHTA and CDR2 as FQGTGA.

The V call is TRBV12-3 or TRBV12-4, the J call TRBJ1-5; tentatively, D is TRBD1 (6 bases). Trimming pared 9 bases from V and 5 bases from J, leaving 11 bases between. The length of the CDR3 is 12 residues. The CDR3, as DNA: TGTGCCAGTAAGGGGGTCGATCAGCCCCAGCATTTT. Translated: CASKGVDQPQHF.